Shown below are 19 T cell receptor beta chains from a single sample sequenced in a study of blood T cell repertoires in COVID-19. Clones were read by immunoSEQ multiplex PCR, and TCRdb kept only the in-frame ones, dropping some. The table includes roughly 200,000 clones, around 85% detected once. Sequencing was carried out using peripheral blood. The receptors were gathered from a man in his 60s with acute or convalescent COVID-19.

The CDR3 loop is CASSTTTKAFF. In nucleotides, the CDR3 is TGTGCCAGCAGCACGACAACGAAGGCTTTCTTT. The V call is TRBV2, the J call TRBJ1-1; D unclear. The germline V gene encodes CDR1 SNHLY and CDR2 FYNNEI. The CDR3 contains 11 residues. The V end lost 6 bases, the J end lost 11 bases, and 13 bases lay between the germline ends. Looking up the rest from reference TRBV2 and TRBJ1-1 gives the full variable domain: EPEVTQTPSHQVTQMGQEVILRCVPISNHLYFYWYRQILGQKVEFLVSFYNNEISEKSEIFDDQFSVERPDGSNFTLKIRSTKLEDSAMYFCASSTTTKAFFGQGTRLTVV.

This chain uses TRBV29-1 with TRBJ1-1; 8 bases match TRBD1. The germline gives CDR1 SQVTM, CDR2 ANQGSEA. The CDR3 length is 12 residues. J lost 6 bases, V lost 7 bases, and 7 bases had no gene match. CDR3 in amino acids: CSASLTGAEAFF. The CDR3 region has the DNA TGCAGCGCCTCATTGACAGGGGCTGAAGCTTTCTTT.

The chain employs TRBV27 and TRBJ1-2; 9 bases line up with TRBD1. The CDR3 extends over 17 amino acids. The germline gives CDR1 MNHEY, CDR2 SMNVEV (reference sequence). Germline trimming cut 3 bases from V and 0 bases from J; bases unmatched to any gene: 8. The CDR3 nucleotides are TGTGCCAGCAGTTTCTTCCGGACAGGGGTTACTAACTATGGCTACACCTTC. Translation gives CASSFFRTGVTNYGYTF.

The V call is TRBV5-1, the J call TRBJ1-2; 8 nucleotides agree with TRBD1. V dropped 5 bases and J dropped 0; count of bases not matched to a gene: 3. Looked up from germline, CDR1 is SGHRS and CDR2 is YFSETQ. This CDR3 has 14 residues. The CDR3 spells CASRQGQANYGYTF. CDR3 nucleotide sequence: TGCGCCAGCAGGCAGGGACAGGCTAACTATGGCTACACCTTC.

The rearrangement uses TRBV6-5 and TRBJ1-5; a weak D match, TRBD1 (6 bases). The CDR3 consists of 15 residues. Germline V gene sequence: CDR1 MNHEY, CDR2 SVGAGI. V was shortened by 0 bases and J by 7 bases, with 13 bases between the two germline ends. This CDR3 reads CASSYSSQGQQPQHF. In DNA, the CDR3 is TGTGCCAGCAGTTACTCGAGCCAGGGGCAGCAGCCCCAGCATTTT.

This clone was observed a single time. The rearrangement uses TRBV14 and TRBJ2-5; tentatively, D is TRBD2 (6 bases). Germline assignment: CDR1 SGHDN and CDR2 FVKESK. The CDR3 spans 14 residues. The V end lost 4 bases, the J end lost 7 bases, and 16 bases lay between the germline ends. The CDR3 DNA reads TGTGCCAGCAGCCCGGGGACTTTCATGGGGACCCAGTACTTC. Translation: CASSPGTFMGTQYF.

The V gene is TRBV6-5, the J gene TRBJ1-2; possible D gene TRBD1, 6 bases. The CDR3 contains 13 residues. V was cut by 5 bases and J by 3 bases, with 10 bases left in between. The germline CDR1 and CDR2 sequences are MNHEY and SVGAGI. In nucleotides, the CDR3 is TGTGCCAGCAGTATGTCAGGGGACTATGGCTACACCTTC. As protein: CASSMSGDYGYTF.

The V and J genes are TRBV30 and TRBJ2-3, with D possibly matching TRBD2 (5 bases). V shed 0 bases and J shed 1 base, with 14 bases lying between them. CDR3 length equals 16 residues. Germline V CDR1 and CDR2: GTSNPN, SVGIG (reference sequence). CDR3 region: CAWSVRRGEGTDTQYF. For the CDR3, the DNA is TGTGCCTGGAGTGTACGACGGGGAGAAGGCACAGATACGCAGTATTTT.

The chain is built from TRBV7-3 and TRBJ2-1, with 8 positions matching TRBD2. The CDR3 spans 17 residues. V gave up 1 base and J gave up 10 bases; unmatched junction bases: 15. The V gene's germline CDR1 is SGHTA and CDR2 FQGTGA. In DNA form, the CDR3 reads TGTGCCAGCAGCTTAATAGGGGCGGGAGGCCCCGAGGGCGAGCAGTTCTTC. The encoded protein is CASSLIGAGGPEGEQFF.

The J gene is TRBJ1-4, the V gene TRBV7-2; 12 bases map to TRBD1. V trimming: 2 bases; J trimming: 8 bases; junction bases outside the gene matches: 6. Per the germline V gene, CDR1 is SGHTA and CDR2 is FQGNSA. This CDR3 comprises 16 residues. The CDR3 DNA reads TGTGCCAGCAGCTTAAATTCGGGACAGGGGGCGGAAAAACTGTTTTTT. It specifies CASSLNSGQGAEKLFF.

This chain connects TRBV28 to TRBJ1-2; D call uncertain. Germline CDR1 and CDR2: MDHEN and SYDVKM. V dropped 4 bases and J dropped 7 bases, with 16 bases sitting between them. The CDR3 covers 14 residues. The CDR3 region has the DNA TGTGCCAGCAGTTCCAGCGCTGCCCCCGGTGGCTACACCTTC. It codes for CASSSSAAPGGYTF.

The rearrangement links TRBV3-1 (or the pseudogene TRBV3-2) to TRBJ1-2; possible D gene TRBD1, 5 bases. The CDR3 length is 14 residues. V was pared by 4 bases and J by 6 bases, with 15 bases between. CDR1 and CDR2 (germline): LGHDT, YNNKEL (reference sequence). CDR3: CASSPGTRGNGYTF. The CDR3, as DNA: TGTGCCAGCAGCCCAGGGACGCGGGGAAATGGCTACACCTTC.

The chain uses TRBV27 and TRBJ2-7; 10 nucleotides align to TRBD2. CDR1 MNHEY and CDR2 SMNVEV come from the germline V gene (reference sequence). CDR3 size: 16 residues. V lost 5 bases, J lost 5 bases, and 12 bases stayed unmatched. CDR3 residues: CASSLVSSGSSHEQYF. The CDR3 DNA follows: TGTGCCAGCAGTCTCGTGTCTAGCGGGAGTTCCCACGAGCAGTACTTC.

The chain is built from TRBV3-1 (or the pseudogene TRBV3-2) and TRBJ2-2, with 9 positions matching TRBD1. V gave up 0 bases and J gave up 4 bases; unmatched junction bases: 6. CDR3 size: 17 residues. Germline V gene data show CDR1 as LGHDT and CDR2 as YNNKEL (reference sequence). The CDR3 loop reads CASSQDLNRGLTGELFF. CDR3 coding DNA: TGTGCCAGCAGCCAAGATCTGAACAGGGGGCTCACCGGGGAGCTGTTTTTT.

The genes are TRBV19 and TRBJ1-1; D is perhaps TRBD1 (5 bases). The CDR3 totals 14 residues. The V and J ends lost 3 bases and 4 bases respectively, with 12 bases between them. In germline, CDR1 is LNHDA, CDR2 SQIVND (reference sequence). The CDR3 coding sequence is TGTGCCAGTAGTATCAGGCCCGGGGGCACTGAAGCTTTCTTT. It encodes CASSIRPGGTEAFF.

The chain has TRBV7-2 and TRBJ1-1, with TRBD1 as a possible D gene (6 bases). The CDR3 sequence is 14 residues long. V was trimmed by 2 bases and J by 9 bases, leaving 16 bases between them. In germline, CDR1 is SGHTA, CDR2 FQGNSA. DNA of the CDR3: TGTGCCAGCAGCTTATCCAGGGGAGAGGGGAAAGCTTTCTTT. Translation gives CASSLSRGEGKAFF.

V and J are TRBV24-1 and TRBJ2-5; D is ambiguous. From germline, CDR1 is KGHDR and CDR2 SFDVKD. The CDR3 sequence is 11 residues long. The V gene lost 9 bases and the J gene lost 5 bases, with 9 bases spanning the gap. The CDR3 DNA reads TGTGCCACCCACCCGGTCGAGACCCAGTACTTC. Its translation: CATHPVETQYF.

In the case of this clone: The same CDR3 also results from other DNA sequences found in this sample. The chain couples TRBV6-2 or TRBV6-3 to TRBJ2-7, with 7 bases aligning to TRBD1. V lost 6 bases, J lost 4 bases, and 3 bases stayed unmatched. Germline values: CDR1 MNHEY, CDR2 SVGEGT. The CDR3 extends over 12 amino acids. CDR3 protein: CASSRDSYEQYF. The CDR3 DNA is TGTGCCAGCAGCCGGGACAGTTACGAGCAGTACTTC.

This chain's CDR3 is CASSAGQARNEQYF. CDR3 coding DNA: TGTGCCAGCAGCGCGGGACAGGCTCGAAACGAGCAGTACTTC. The chain joins TRBV9 to TRBJ2-7, with TRBD1 matching 8 bases. The CDR3 sequence is 14 residues long. Germline V gives CDR1 SGDLS, CDR2 YYNGEE. V lost 3 bases and J lost 5; bases outside the gene matches: 7.